This T cell receptor beta chain was captured by sequencing in a study of blood T cell repertoires in COVID-19 (dated by TCRdb to 2018 to 2020). With respect to the entire study: Samples covering the acute and convalescent phases of COVID-19 were provided by collaborators in the United States, Italy and Spain. Where HLA class I and class II types were available, the types were taken from metadata supplied by the sample provider, not from assay-based typing. The prospective study material was composed of cDNA or gDNA derived from T cells, B-cell-depleted T cells, or PBMCs. The samples were drawn from two sources: the first 160 participants of the ongoing ImmuneRACE study, and fewer than 1,500 subjects contributed by 6 global collaborators. Subjects who had been exposed to COVID-19, were actively infected with it, or had recovered from it provided the deeply sampled blood TCRbeta repertoires that made up the dataset. Sample metadata almost always included a de-identified subject ID, COVID-19 status, age in years and sex. The repertoires were made available in a free public database intended to serve as a resource for research on the immune response to SARS-CoV-2.

Another Seattle source contributed samples from volunteer blood donors who had recovered from COVID-19. The collaborating institutions used their own protocols to collect whole blood in K2EDTA tubes. For TCRbeta analysis, collaborators shipped samples as frozen whole blood, isolated PBMCs, or DNA extracted from either of those sample types. The immunoSEQ Assay, a bias-controlled multiplex PCR, was used to amplify TCRbeta CDR3 regions from genomic DNA. Regarding the original processing steps: The number of nucleated cells in each sample was estimated from the amplification of reference gene primers within the assay. To quantify the absolute abundance of each unique TCRbeta CDR3 rearrangement, sequence reads were collapsed and filtered. For each sample, productive Simpson clonality was calculated by taking the square root of Simpson's diversity index across productive rearrangements. Here the immuneACCESS table is served through TCRdb, limited to in-frame sequences with V and J called. Missing clones are a known gap in these copies; in checked studies unresolved V genes cover under half, and the rest lacks a known reason. That table furnishes V, J and clone size, whereas the DNA furnished D and trimming. The sample table contains 230,000 or so clones; only one count was recorded for 65% to 90% of them. Roughly 1.4% of the sample is held by the ten biggest clonotypes.

With regard to this clone: No antigen is known for it. One base away there is no much larger clone; base qualities are not given.

Findings and caveats that apply to the study as a whole: The quantity of clinical and demographic metadata differed by source and by participant and was supplied without curation.

Sequenced: peripheral blood. This receptor was taken from a woman in her forties who had recovered from COVID-19.

The CDR3 is CASSTYRLQETQYF. The sequenced DNA: TGTGCCAGCAGCACGTACAGGTTGCAGGAGACCCAGTACTTC. The chain employs TRBV6-5 and TRBJ2-5; the D segment could be TRBD1, given 5 matching bases. CDR1 and CDR2, looked up from the germline V gene, are MNHEY and SVGAGI. From its cysteine to its phenylalanine, the CDR3 spans 14 amino acids. The only DNA kept is the CDR3, 42 bases in frame from the first base. V loses 6 bases, J loses 5 bases, and the germline ends lie 16 bases apart.